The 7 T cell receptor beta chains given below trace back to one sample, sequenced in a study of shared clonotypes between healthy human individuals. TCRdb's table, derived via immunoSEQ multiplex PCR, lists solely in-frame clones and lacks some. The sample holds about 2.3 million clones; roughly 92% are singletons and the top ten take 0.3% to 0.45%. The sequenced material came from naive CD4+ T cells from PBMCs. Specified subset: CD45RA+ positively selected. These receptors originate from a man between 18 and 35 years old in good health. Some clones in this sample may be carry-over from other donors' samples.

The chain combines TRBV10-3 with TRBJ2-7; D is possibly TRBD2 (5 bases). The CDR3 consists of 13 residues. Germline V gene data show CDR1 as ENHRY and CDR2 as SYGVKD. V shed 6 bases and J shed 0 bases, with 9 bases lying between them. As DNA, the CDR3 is TGTGCCATCAGGGCAGCGGTCTCCTACGAGCAGTACTTC. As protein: CAIRAAVSYEQYF.

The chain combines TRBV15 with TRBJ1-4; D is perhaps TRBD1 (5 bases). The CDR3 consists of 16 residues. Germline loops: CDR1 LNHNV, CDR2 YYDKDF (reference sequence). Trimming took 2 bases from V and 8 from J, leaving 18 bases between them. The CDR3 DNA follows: TGTGCCACCAGCAGAAAATCGGCAGGGATGGGAGAAAAACTGTTTTTT. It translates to CATSRKSAGMGEKLFF.

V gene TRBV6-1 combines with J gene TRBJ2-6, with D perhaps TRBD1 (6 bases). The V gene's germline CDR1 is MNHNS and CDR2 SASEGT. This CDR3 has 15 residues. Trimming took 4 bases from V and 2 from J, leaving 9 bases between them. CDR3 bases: TGTGCCAGCAGTGCGAACAGGGCTGGGGCCAACGTCCTGACTTTC. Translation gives CASSANRAGANVLTF.

CDR3 sequence: CASRGSKGGYTF. The DNA of the CDR3 is TGTGCCAGCAGGGGAAGCAAAGGCGGCTACACCTTC. The gene calls are TRBV28 and TRBJ1-2; D is uncertain. Per germline, CDR1 MDHEN and CDR2 SYDVKM. The CDR3 sequence is 12 residues long. Trimming shortened V by 6 bases and J by 8 bases, and 13 bases separated the two germline ends.

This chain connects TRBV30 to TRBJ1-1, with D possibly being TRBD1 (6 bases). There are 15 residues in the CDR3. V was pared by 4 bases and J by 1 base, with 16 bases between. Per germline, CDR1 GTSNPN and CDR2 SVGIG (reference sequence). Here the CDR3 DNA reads TGTGCCTGGACCCCACTTGGACAGACGAACACTGAAGCTTTCTTT. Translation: CAWTPLGQTNTEAFF.

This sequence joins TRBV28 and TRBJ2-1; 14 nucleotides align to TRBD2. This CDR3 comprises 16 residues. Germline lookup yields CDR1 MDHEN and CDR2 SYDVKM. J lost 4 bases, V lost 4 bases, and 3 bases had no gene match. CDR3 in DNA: TGTGCCAGCAGTTGGACTAGCGGGGGGACTTACAATGAGCAGTTCTTC. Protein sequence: CASSWTSGGTYNEQFF.

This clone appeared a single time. DNA of the CDR3: TGTGCCAGCGCCCCCCCGGGGACAGGGGGCCTCAAGGAGCAGTACTTC. Translated, it gives CASAPPGTGGLKEQYF. V usage is TRBV7-9 and J usage is TRBJ2-7; 12 bases align to TRBD1. The V and J ends lost 8 bases and 7 bases, in that order; junction bases with no gene match: 15. CDR3 size: 16 residues. CDR1 and CDR2 (germline): SEHNR, FQNEAQ (reference sequence).